The 23 T cell receptor beta chains below come from one sample, sequenced in a study of blood T cell repertoires in COVID-19. Measured with immunoSEQ multiplex PCR; TCRdb has only the in-frame clones, and not every one. This repertoire shows some 73,000 clones, over 75% found once; its top ten account for 9.6%. The sample comprised peripheral blood. The receptor source for this set is a man aged 50 to 60 with COVID-19, enrolled during active disease.

The V and J genes are TRBV19 and TRBJ2-7; TRBD2 agrees at 16 bases. After removal of 3 bases from V and 7 bases from J, the junction contained 12 bases not matched to a gene. CDR3 length: 18 residues. CDR1 LNHDA and CDR2 SQIVND come from the germline V gene (reference sequence). The CDR3 nucleotides read TGTGCCAGTAGTATGGGGACTAGCGGGAGGGCCCACTTCGGTGAGCAGTACTTC. Translating it yields CASSMGTSGRAHFGEQYF.

The chain recombines TRBV6-5 with TRBJ1-2; D is uncertain. Germline V gives CDR1 MNHEY, CDR2 SVGAGI. This CDR3 is 13 amino acids long. V was cut by 6 bases and J by 3 bases, with 11 bases left in between. CDR3 bases: TGTGCCAGCAGCTTGAAGCTTGACTATGGCTACACCTTC. Protein sequence: CASSLKLDYGYTF.

About this clone itself: No DNA is shown, since the ends of the CDR3 on it are uncertain; the CDR3 is the one TCRdb lists. The genes are TRBV13 and TRBJ2-7; TRBD2, the D gene given by the table, was not confirmed from the DNA. With termini counted, the CDR3 has 15 amino acids. CDR1 PRHDT and CDR2 FYEKMQ come from the germline V gene (reference sequence). This CDR3 reads CASSSTLGGGREQYF.

There are a few counts of this clone. This chain joins TRBV6-5 and TRBJ2-7, with 10 bases lining up with TRBD1. The V and J ends lost 0 bases and 4 bases, in that order; junction bases with no gene match: 3. CDR1 MNHEY and CDR2 SVGAGI come from the germline V gene. The CDR3 covers 15 residues. The CDR3 is CASSYSEDRGYEQYF. DNA of the CDR3: TGTGCCAGCAGTTACTCCGAGGACAGGGGGTACGAGCAGTACTTC.

The chain uses TRBV28 and TRBJ2-1, with 10 bases identical to TRBD2. Germline V gene lookup returns CDR1 MDHEN and CDR2 SYDVKM. This CDR3 region has 18 residues. With 4 bases clipped from V and 0 bases from J, the junction kept 9 bases outside the gene matches. The CDR3 sequence: CASSWLGLAVSSYNEQFF. In DNA, the CDR3 is TGTGCCAGCAGTTGGTTAGGACTAGCGGTGAGCTCCTACAATGAGCAGTTCTTC.

In this sample, this clone turned up a few times. As DNA, the CDR3 is TGTGCCAGCAGCCAGTACTCACAGAGCTCCTACGAGCAGTACTTC. This gives the protein CASSQYSQSSYEQYF. J is TRBJ2-7 and V is TRBV3-1 (or the pseudogene TRBV3-2); D is unresolved. Germline V lookup: CDR1 LGHDT, CDR2 YNNKEL (reference sequence). V shed 3 bases and J shed 0 bases, with 12 bases lying between them. The CDR3 loop spans 15 amino acids.

This chain uses TRBV6-6 with TRBJ2-3; a weak D match, TRBD2 (6 bases). This CDR3 has 15 residues. Germline V CDR1 and CDR2: MNHNY, SVGAGI (reference sequence). The V gene lost 6 bases and the J gene lost 0 bases, with 13 bases spanning the gap. The CDR3 sequence is CASSPESGSTDTQYF. CDR3 nucleotides: TGTGCCAGCAGCCCAGAAAGCGGGAGCACAGATACGCAGTATTTT.

This clone has only one observation. The genes are TRBV9 and TRBJ2-7; 9 bases match TRBD1. V lost 0 bases to trimming and J lost 6 bases; unmatched junction nucleotides: 4. This CDR3 spans 14 amino acids. Per germline, CDR1 SGDLS and CDR2 YYNGEE. This CDR3 reads CASSVGTGGSEQYF. The CDR3, as DNA: TGTGCCAGCAGCGTAGGAACAGGGGGCAGCGAGCAGTACTTC.

V usage is TRBV15 and J usage is TRBJ1-1; 8 nucleotides agree with TRBD1. CDR3 length: 14 amino acids. The V segment lost 7 bases and the J segment 5 bases; nucleotides outside the gene matches: 9. CDR1 and CDR2 (germline): LNHNV, YYDKDF (reference sequence). CDR3 nucleotide sequence: TGTGCCACCACCCCACAGGGGGGTTCGACTGAAGCTTTCTTT. This sequence encodes CATTPQGGSTEAFF.

Concerning this clone: An end of the junction does not agree with germline; a read error may underlie this. The rearrangement joins TRBV28 to TRBJ2-5; 7 nucleotides match TRBD2. CDR3 length: 16 amino acids. CDR1 is MDHEN, CDR2 SYDVKM, per germline. For the CDR3, the DNA is TGTGCCAGCACGACGGCCTCGGGACTAACATGGGCGGTAATGCACTTC. Encoded protein: CASTTASGLTWAVMHF. Variable domain in full (rest from reference TRBV28 and TRBJ2-5): DVKVTQSSRYLVKRTGEKVFLECVQDMDHENMFWYRQDPGLGLRLIYFSYDVKMKEKGDIPEGYSVSREKKERFSLILESASTNQTSMYLCASTTASGLTWAVMHFGPGTRLLVL.

The rearrangement links TRBV30 to TRBJ1-2, with 8 bases matching TRBD1. CDR1 GTSNPN and CDR2 SVGIG come from the germline V gene (reference sequence). V shed 2 bases, J shed 5 bases, and the junction held 10 bases outside the gene matches. The CDR3 has 15 residues. CDR3 DNA sequence: TGTGCCTGGAGTAAAAGGGACAGGCCCGCGTATGGCTACACCTTC. This codes for CAWSKRDRPAYGYTF. Full variable domain (remainder filled in from reference TRBV30 and TRBJ1-2): SQTIHQWPATLVQPVGSPLSLECTVEGTSNPNLYWYRQAAGRGLQLLFYSVGIGQISSEVPQNLSASRPQDRQFILSSKKLLLSDSGFYLCAWSKRDRPAYGYTFGSGTRLTVV.

V usage is TRBV14 and J usage is TRBJ1-1; TRBD1 aligns across 7 bases. With V trimmed by 3 bases and J by 1 base, 5 bases remained unmatched. Looked up from germline, CDR1 is SGHDN and CDR2 is FVKESK. There are 15 residues in the CDR3. The CDR3 DNA follows: TGTGCCAGCAGCCATACAGGGGCGGCGAACACTGAAGCTTTCTTT. Translated: CASSHTGAANTEAFF.

Many counts were recorded for this clone. CDR3 DNA sequence: TGTGCCAGCAGCTCACCGGGAATCGGAGCCGGGGAGCTGTTTTTT. Encoded protein: CASSSPGIGAGELFF. The rearrangement links TRBV13 to TRBJ2-2; a possible D gene is TRBD2 (5 bases). The CDR3 consists of 15 residues. Trimming took 4 bases from V and 6 from J, leaving 15 bases between them. CDR1 and CDR2 (germline): PRHDT, FYEKMQ (reference sequence).

V is TRBV10-2 and J is TRBJ1-5; perhaps TRBD1 as D (6 bases). Looked up from germline, CDR1 is WSHSY and CDR2 is SAAADI. Trimming pared 3 bases from V and 8 bases from J, leaving 17 bases between. This CDR3 has 15 amino acids. The CDR3 region has the DNA TGCGCCAGCAGTGATGCCGACAGGATAATCAAGCCCCAGCATTTT. This translates into CASSDADRIIKPQHF.

The chain is built from TRBV2 and TRBJ2-5, with 14 bases aligning to TRBD2. There are 16 residues in the CDR3. The trim removed 6 bases at V and 5 bases at J, leaving 8 bases unmatched. CDR1 and CDR2 (germline): SNHLY, FYNNEI. The CDR3 spells CASRLGLAGAEETQYF. The CDR3 bases are TGTGCCAGCAGGCTGGGACTAGCGGGAGCGGAGGAGACCCAGTACTTC.

V usage is TRBV28 and J usage is TRBJ2-2, with D possibly being TRBD1 (5 bases). Trimming left V 4 bases short and J 6 bases short, with 9 bases between. Per germline, CDR1 MDHEN and CDR2 SYDVKM. The CDR3 loop spans 13 amino acids. The CDR3 region is CASSSRVPGELFF. CDR3 nucleotide sequence: TGTGCCAGCAGTTCCAGGGTCCCCGGGGAGCTGTTTTTT. The variable domain in full, with the rest retrieved from reference TRBV28 and TRBJ2-2, is DVKVTQSSRYLVKRTGEKVFLECVQDMDHENMFWYRQDPGLGLRLIYFSYDVKMKEKGDIPEGYSVSREKKERFSLILESASTNQTSMYLCASSSRVPGELFFGEGSRLTVL.

The J gene is TRBJ2-7, the V gene TRBV25-1, with 12 bases lining up with TRBD2. The CDR3 has 18 amino acids. V lost 4 bases and J lost 4; bases outside the gene matches: 14. Germline CDR1 is MGHDK and CDR2 is SYGVNS. DNA for the CDR3: TGTGCCAGCAGTGCCCCCCCACGTCTAGCGGGAGGGAGGTACGAGCAGTACTTC. Translation: CASSAPPRLAGGRYEQYF.

This chain joins TRBV7-3 and TRBJ2-5, with TRBD2 identical over 10 bases. CDR1 and CDR2 (germline): SGHTA, FQGTGA. V lost 4 bases to trimming and J lost 4 bases; unmatched junction nucleotides: 9. The CDR3 spans 16 residues. The CDR3 protein is CASSSLASGRRETQYF. The CDR3 DNA follows: TGTGCCAGCAGCTCACTGGCTAGCGGGAGACGAGAGACCCAGTACTTC.

This sequence joins TRBV10-3 and TRBJ2-3; the match to TRBD2 covers 12 bases. Per germline, CDR1 ENHRY and CDR2 SYGVKD. The CDR3 extends over 15 amino acids. Germline trimming cut 5 bases from V and 3 bases from J; bases unmatched to any gene: 3. CDR3 sequence (DNA): TGTGCCATCAGTCGGACTAGCGGGGATACAGATACGCAGTATTTT. This translates into CAISRTSGDTDTQYF.

The chain joins TRBV6-2 or TRBV6-3 to TRBJ2-5; D remains unclear. The germline V gene encodes CDR1 MNHEY and CDR2 SVGEGT. Trimming pared 2 bases from V and 2 bases from J, leaving 9 bases between. This CDR3 comprises 14 residues. The CDR3 protein is CASSYASRQETQYF. In DNA, the CDR3 is TGTGCCAGCAGTTACGCTTCTAGACAAGAGACCCAGTACTTC.

Written as DNA, the CDR3 is TGTGCCACCAGTCCCGGGACTAGCGGCGTTTGGGAGCAGTTCTTC. Translation: CATSPGTSGVWEQFF. The V and J genes are TRBV24-1 and TRBJ2-1; TRBD2 aligns across 11 bases. CDR1 KGHDR and CDR2 SFDVKD come from the germline V gene. With V trimmed by 6 bases and J by 10 bases, 10 bases remained unmatched. The CDR3 has 15 amino acids.

The genes are TRBV27 and TRBJ2-1; TRBD2 matches 14 bases. After removal of 5 bases from V and 8 bases from J, the junction contained 8 bases not matched to a gene. Germline loops: CDR1 MNHEY, CDR2 SMNVEV (reference sequence). The CDR3 loop spans 16 amino acids. The CDR3, as DNA: TGTGCCAGCAGTGGGGTCGGGACTAGCGGGAGATATGAGCAGTTCTTC. This sequence encodes CASSGVGTSGRYEQFF.

The chain employs TRBV6-5 and TRBJ1-5; 7 positions agree with TRBD1. Germline V gene sequence: CDR1 MNHEY, CDR2 SVGAGI. With 6 bases clipped from V and 7 bases from J, the junction kept 12 bases outside the gene matches. The CDR3 has 15 amino acids. The CDR3 nucleotides read TGTGCCAGCAGCCTAGGGACAGCGTCATGGCAGCCCCAGCATTTT. This codes for CASSLGTASWQPQHF.